This T cell receptor (beta chain) was identified during a study of T cells in Graves' hyperthyroidism and ophthalmopathy. Amplification yielded TCR beta CDR3 regions, with RNA transcripts as the source. TCR CDR3 regions were first amplified by RT-PCR with HTBI primers. TCRdb independently ran MiXCR on the multiplex PCR reads; one entry per CDR3 protein. In the table there are 490,000 or so distinct CDR3 sequences, roughly 22% of which are singletons. Subjects with ophthalmopathy showed a Clinical Activity Score no lower than 3, a NOSPECS grade no lower than 4, and a duration shorter than 3 months. Regarding the study as a whole: Peripheral blood also featured most of the thyroid clonotypes expanded above 0.001. In simple terms, a model built on 13 V-J features told ophthalmopathy apart from stable hyperthyroidism.

In germline, CDR1 is LGHDT, CDR2 YNNKEL (reference sequence). With V trimmed by 4 bases and J by 6 bases, 6 bases remained unmatched. CDR3 length: 15 residues. A few counts support this clonotype. Its antigen is as yet unknown. This TCR came from a woman between 70 and 85 years old with Graves' ophthalmopathy. This chain connects TRBV3-1 to TRBJ1-4, with TRBD1 matching over 9 bases. Sample: blood. The CDR3 is CASSPRQGGHEKLFF. In DNA, the CDR3 is TGTGCCAGCAGCCCAAGACAGGGGGGGCATGAAAAACTGTTTTTT.